Listed here is a single T cell receptor beta chain. Antigen unknown. This entry comes from a study of CD8 T cells in ankylosing spondylitis. Study-level findings and limits: Reports say disease-linked clones showed up significantly more in matched ankylosing spondylitis synovial fluid.

Each CDR3 protein is one row after TCRdb ran MiXCR on the 5' RACE reads. The sample carries about 360,000 distinct CDR3 sequences, 20% to 25% recorded once. Trimming cost V 0 bases and J 2 bases, with 14 bases left between them. The CDR3 runs 16 residues. From germline, CDR1 is MGHRA and CDR2 YSYEKL. The chain couples TRBV4-1 to TRBJ2-7, with unresolved D. Sequences were obtained from blood, either unsorted or a sorted T cell fraction (not recorded which). The TCR originated in a male donor with ankylosing spondylitis or in good health (not recorded which). The CDR3 here is CASSQDLAGQTYEQYF. The CDR3 bases are TGCGCCAGCAGCCAAGATTTGGCAGGCCAGACCTACGAGCAGTACTTC.